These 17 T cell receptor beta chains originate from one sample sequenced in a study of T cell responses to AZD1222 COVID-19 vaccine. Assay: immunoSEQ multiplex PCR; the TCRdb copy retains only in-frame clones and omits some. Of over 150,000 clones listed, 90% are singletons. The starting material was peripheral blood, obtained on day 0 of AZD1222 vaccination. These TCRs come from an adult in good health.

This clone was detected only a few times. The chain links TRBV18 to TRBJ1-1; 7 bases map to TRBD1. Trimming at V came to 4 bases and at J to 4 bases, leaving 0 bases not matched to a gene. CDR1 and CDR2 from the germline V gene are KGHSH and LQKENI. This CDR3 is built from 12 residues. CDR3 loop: CASSHRGTEAFF. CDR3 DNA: TGTGCCAGCTCACACAGGGGCACTGAAGCTTTCTTT.

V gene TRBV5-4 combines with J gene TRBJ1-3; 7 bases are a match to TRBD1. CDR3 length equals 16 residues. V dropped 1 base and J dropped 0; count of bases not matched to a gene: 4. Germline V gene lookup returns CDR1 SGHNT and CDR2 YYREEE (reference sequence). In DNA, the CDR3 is TGTGCCAGCAGCTTGAGTCGGGACAGCTCTGGAAACACCATATATTTT. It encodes CASSLSRDSSGNTIYF. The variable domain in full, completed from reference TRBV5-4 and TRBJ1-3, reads ETGVTQSPTHLIKTRGQQVTLRCSSQSGHNTVSWYQQALGQGPQFIFQYYREEENGRGNFPPRFSGLQFPNYSSELNVNALELDDSALYLCASSLSRDSSGNTIYFGEGSWLTVV.

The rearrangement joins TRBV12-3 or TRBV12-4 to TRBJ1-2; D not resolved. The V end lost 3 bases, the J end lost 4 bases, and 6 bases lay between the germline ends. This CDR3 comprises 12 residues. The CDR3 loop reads CASSLDFYGYTF. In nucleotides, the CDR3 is TGTGCCAGCAGTTTGGACTTCTATGGCTACACCTTC.

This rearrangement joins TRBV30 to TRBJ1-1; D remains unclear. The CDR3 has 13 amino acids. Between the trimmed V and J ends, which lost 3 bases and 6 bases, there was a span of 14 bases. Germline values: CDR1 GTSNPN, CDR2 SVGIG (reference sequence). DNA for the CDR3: TGTGCCTGGAGGCTATCTGGGGTAGCTGAAGCTTTCTTT. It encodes CAWRLSGVAEAFF.

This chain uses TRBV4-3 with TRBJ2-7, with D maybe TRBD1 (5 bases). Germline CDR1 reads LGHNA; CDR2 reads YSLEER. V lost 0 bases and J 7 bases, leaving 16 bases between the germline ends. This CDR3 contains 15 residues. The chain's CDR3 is CASSQDQGLRVEQYF. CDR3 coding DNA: TGCGCCAGCAGCCAAGATCAGGGCCTCCGGGTGGAGCAGTACTTC.

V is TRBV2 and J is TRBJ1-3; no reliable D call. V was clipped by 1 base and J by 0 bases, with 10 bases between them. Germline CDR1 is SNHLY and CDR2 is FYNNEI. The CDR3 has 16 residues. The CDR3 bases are TGTGCCAGCAGTGAAGGTCTTGGGGTCTCTGGAAACACCATATATTTT. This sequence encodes CASSEGLGVSGNTIYF.

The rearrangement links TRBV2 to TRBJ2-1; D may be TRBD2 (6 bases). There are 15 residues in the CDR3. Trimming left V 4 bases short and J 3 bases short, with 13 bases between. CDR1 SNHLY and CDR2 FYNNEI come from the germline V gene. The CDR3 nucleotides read TGTGCCAGCAGTGGGGAGGAGGGCAGCTACAATGAGCAGTTCTTC. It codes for CASSGEEGSYNEQFF.

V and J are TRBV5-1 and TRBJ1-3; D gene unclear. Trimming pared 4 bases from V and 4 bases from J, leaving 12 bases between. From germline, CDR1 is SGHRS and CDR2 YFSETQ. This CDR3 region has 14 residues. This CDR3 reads CASSDIRSGNTIYF. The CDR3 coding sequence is TGCGCCAGCAGCGACATACGCTCGGGAAACACCATATATTTT. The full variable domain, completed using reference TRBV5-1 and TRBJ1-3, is KAGVTQTPRYLIKTRGQQVTLSCSPISGHRSVSWYQQTPGQGLQFLFEYFSETQRNKGNFPGRFSGRQFSNSRSEMNVSTLELGDSALYLCASSDIRSGNTIYFGEGSWLTVV.

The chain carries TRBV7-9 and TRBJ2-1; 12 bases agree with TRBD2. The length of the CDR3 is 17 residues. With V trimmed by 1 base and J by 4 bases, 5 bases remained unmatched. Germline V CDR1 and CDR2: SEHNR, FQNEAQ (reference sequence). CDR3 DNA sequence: TGTGCCAGCAGCTTAGGGACTAGCGGGGTAGGTTACAATGAGCAGTTCTTC. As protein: CASSLGTSGVGYNEQFF.

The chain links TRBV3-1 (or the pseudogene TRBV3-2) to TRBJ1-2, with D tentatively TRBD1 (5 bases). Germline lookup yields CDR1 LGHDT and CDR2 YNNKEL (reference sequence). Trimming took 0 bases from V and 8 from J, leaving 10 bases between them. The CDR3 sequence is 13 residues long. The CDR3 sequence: CASSQDWGVGYTF. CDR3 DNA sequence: TGTGCCAGCAGCCAAGATTGGGGGGTCGGCTACACCTTC.

CDR3 in DNA: TGTGCCAGCAGCTTCACCGGACACCCCTCCTACGAGCAGTACTTC. Its translation: CASSFTGHPSYEQYF. The V gene is TRBV7-6, the J gene TRBJ2-7, with D maybe TRBD1 (5 bases). Germline CDR1 is SGHVS and CDR2 is FNYEAQ. V shed 3 bases and J shed 0 bases, with 12 bases lying between them. The CDR3 consists of 15 residues.

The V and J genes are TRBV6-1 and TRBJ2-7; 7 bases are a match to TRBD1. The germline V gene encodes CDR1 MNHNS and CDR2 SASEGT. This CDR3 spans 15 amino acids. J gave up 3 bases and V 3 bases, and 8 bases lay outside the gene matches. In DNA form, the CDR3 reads TGTGCCAGCAGTGAGGAAGTACAGGGGATCTACGAGCAGTACTTC. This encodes CASSEEVQGIYEQYF.

The DNA of the CDR3 is TGTGCCACCAGCAGGGGACAGGGGGATGGAAACACCATATATTTT. Encoded protein: CATSRGQGDGNTIYF. The chain employs TRBV15 and TRBJ1-3; 11 bases fit TRBD1. This CDR3 has 15 residues. Germline assignment: CDR1 LNHNV and CDR2 YYDKDF (reference sequence). The junction had 1 base not matched to a gene; V was cut back by 3 bases and J by 3 bases.

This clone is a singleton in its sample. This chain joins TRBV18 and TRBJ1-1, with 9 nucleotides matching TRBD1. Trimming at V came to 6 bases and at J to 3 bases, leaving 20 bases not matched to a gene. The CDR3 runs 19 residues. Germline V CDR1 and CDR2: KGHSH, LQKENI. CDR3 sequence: CASSPNTGGLGSGYTEAFF. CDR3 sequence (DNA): TGTGCCAGCTCCCCGAACACAGGGGGCCTCGGTTCTGGGTACACTGAAGCTTTCTTT.

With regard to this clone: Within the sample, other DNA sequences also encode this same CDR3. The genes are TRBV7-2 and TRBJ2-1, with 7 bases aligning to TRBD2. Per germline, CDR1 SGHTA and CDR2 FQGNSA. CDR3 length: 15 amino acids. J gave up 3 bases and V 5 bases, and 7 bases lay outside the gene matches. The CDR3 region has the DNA TGTGCCAGCAGCCTATCGGCTAGCGGCTACAATGAGCAGTTCTTC. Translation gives CASSLSASGYNEQFF.

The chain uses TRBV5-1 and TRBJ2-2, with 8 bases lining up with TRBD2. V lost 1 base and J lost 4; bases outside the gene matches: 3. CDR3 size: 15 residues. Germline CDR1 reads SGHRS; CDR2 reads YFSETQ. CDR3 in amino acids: CASSLPGTSTGELFF. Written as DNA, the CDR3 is TGCGCCAGCAGCTTGCCCGGGACTAGCACCGGGGAGCTGTTTTTT.

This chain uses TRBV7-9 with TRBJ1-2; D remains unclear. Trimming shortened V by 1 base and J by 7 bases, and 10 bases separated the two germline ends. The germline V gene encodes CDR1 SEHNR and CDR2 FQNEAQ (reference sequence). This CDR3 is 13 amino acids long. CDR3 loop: CASSLDLNRGYTF. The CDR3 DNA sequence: TGTGCCAGCAGCTTAGATCTTAACCGTGGCTACACCTTC.